The text below deals with one T cell receptor beta chain. This sample stems from a study of blood T cell repertoires in COVID-19. Study summary: Acute-phase and convalescent COVID-19 samples originated in the United States, Italy and Spain.

The repertoire was sequenced with immunoSEQ multiplex PCR; TCRdb's copy has only in-frame clones and lacks some. The sample records more than 200,000 clones, over 75% being singletons. CDR1 is SGHDT and CDR2 is YYEEEE in the germline V gene. V trimming: 1 base; J trimming: 3 bases; junction bases outside the gene matches: 12. The CDR3 runs to 17 residues. The rearrangement links TRBV5-6 to TRBJ2-5; 7 bases are shared with TRBD2. Source material: peripheral blood. The clonotype was recovered from a woman of 80 years or more with acute or convalescent COVID-19. The chain's CDR3 is CASSLFIGLAEKETQYF. Written as DNA, the CDR3 is TGTGCCAGCAGCTTGTTTATCGGTCTAGCGGAGAAAGAGACCCAGTACTTC.